The present entry profiles one T cell receptor (beta chain) with its context. The sample holds one count of this clone. Its recognized antigen is unknown. The sample holds no much larger clone one base away, and base qualities are not on file. CDR1 and CDR2, per the germline V gene, are ENHRY and SYGVKD. Germline trimming: 6 bases from V, 9 bases from J; junction bases outside gene matches: 8. The CDR3, cysteine through phenylalanine, is 14 amino acids long. Left in the record is the CDR3 DNA by itself, 42 bases read in frame from the first base. These data come from a study of control samples from healthy donors and cancer patients (TCRdb year 2020). Library method: the immunoSEQ multiplex PCR assay. TCRdb took over this immuneACCESS table, retaining in-frame rearrangements with V and J assigned. Such tables are incomplete; in checked studies, under half of the missing clones stem from an unresolved V gene, and the remainder is unexplained. For this sample the table gives tens of thousands of clones, of which 86% were detected only once. Of the sample, roughly 1.3% is held by the ten largest clones.

The source material was blood. The sequence joins TRBV10-3 to TRBJ2-1; TRBD2 lines up with 10 middle nucleotides. The sequence derives from a woman between 45 and 65 years old in good health. The CDR3 loop reads CAIRSGGALGEQFF. The nucleotides read TGTGCCATCAGGAGCGGGGGGGCTCTCGGTGAGCAGTTCTTC.